The 28 T cell receptor beta chains in this list originate from one sample, sequenced in a study of T cell responses to AZD1222 COVID-19 vaccine. Using immunoSEQ multiplex PCR, the repertoire was profiled, and TCRdb retains in-frame clones only, with some absent. The data contain roughly 140,000 clones, around 88% of them singletons. This sample comprised peripheral blood, obtained on day 0 of AZD1222 vaccination. The receptors derive from an adult in good health.

The sample holds one count of this clone. This chain uses TRBV6-2 or TRBV6-3 with TRBJ2-5; D gene ambiguous. In germline, CDR1 is MNHEY, CDR2 SVGEGT. The CDR3 sequence is 15 residues long. Trimming cost V 7 bases and J 5 bases, with 20 bases left between them. CDR3 coding DNA: TGTGCCAGCACCCCTTTGAGCACCCCAGGCGAGACCCAGTACTTC. Translating gives CASTPLSTPGETQYF.

This clone came up a few times. This chain connects TRBV28 to TRBJ1-1; 10 bases match TRBD1. From germline, CDR1 is MDHEN and CDR2 SYDVKM. The length of the CDR3 is 13 residues. J lost 10 bases, V lost 4 bases, and 6 bases had no gene match. CDR3 amino acids: CASSSDRGLGAFF. The CDR3 region has the DNA TGTGCCAGCAGTTCCGACAGGGGGCTCGGAGCTTTCTTT.

V and J are TRBV29-1 and TRBJ1-1, with D hard to call. This CDR3 has 12 residues. V was pared by 4 bases and J by 5 bases, with 11 bases between. Per the germline V gene, CDR1 is SQVTM and CDR2 is ANQGSEA. CDR3: CSVGEARTEAFF. CDR3 DNA sequence: TGCAGCGTTGGGGAGGCTCGTACTGAAGCTTTCTTT.

The chain links TRBV5-4 to TRBJ1-2; D possibly corresponds to TRBD1 (6 bases). The V gene's germline CDR1 is SGHNT and CDR2 YYREEE (reference sequence). V was shortened by 0 bases and J by 5 bases, with 11 bases between the two germline ends. This CDR3 spans 14 amino acids. The CDR3 protein is CASSLVTGSYGYTF. In DNA, the CDR3 is TGTGCCAGCAGCTTGGTAACAGGGTCATATGGCTACACCTTC.

The chain links TRBV5-8 to TRBJ1-6, with D unclear. CDR1 and CDR2 (germline): SGHTS, YDEGEE. The V end lost 2 bases, the J end lost 0 bases, and 9 bases lay between the germline ends. This CDR3 contains 16 residues. CDR3 DNA sequence: TGTGCCAGCAGCTTTCTTTCTAGCTCCTATAATTCACCCCTCCACTTT. Residues: CASSFLSSSYNSPLHF. Based on the CDR3 plus reference TRBV5-8 and TRBJ1-6, the full variable domain is EAGVTQSPTHLIKTRGQQATLRCSPISGHTSVYWYQQALGLGLQFLLWYDEGEERNRGNFPPRFSGRQFPNYSSELNVNALELEDSALYLCASSFLSSSYNSPLHFGNGTRLTVT.

This clone has a single count. The DNA for the CDR3 is TGTGCCAGCAGCTTAGGGGATGGCTACACCTTC. It codes for CASSLGDGYTF. This chain links TRBV7-9 with TRBJ1-2; D ambiguous. Trimming shortened V by 1 base and J by 6 bases, and 3 bases separated the two germline ends. Germline V lookup: CDR1 SEHNR, CDR2 FQNEAQ (reference sequence). The CDR3 is made up of 11 amino acids.

This rearrangement joins TRBV29-1 to TRBJ1-1; D remains unclear. V lost 7 bases and J 0 bases, leaving 15 bases between the germline ends. CDR1 is SQVTM and CDR2 is ANQGSEA in the germline V gene. The CDR3 is 14 amino acids. CDR3: CSAGLQLMNTEAFF. The CDR3 DNA reads as TGCAGCGCTGGATTACAACTGATGAACACTGAAGCTTTCTTT.

This clone was observed once. The chain carries TRBV19 and TRBJ2-7; D is ambiguous. The CDR3 extends over 13 amino acids. Per germline, CDR1 LNHDA and CDR2 SQIVND (reference sequence). The V end was cut by 0 bases, the J end by 4 bases, with 7 bases between. CDR3 residues: CASSIELPYEQYF. CDR3 coding DNA: TGTGCCAGTAGTATAGAACTTCCATACGAGCAGTACTTC.

This clone was detected only once. The rearrangement joins TRBV3-1 (or the pseudogene TRBV3-2) to TRBJ2-5; TRBD2 matches at 7 bases. This CDR3 is built from 14 residues. V was clipped by 1 base and J by 5 bases; unmatched bases: 4. CDR1 is LGHDT and CDR2 is YNNKEL in the germline V gene (reference sequence). In DNA, the CDR3 is TGTGCCAGCAGCCAAGCCGCGGGAGCCGAGACCCAGTACTTC. Its protein product is CASSQAAGAETQYF.

This chain links TRBV12-3 or TRBV12-4 with TRBJ2-5; no firm D call. CDR3 size: 13 residues. V was shortened by 2 bases and J by 6 bases, with 10 bases between the two germline ends. CDR3 nucleotide sequence: TGTGCCAGCAGTTTATCTTTGGTTCAGACCCAGTACTTC. Translating it yields CASSLSLVQTQYF.

The gene calls are TRBV5-6 and TRBJ2-7, with TRBD1 matching over 7 bases. This CDR3 is built from 15 residues. CDR1 SGHDT and CDR2 YYEEEE come from the germline V gene. Unmatched junction bases numbered 9, after V lost 4 bases and J lost 2 bases. CDR3: CASSIRDRLTYEQYF. The CDR3 DNA reads as TGTGCCAGCAGCATCCGGGACAGACTCACCTACGAGCAGTACTTC.

For this clone: The same CDR3 arises from other DNA sequences in this sample as well. This sequence joins TRBV18 and TRBJ1-2, with a possible D match to TRBD1 (5 bases). The CDR3 covers 13 residues. The germline CDR1 and CDR2 sequences are KGHSH and LQKENI. Trimming pared 1 base from V and 2 bases from J, leaving 5 bases between. This chain's CDR3 is CASSPQGNYGYTF. CDR3 nucleotides: TGTGCCAGCTCACCACAGGGGAACTATGGCTACACCTTC.

V is TRBV6-1 and J is TRBJ1-1, with D perhaps TRBD1 (5 bases). Between the trimmed V and J ends, which lost 5 bases and 8 bases, there was a span of 15 bases. Germline CDR1 reads MNHNS; CDR2 reads SASEGT. The CDR3 is 13 amino acids. CDR3 DNA sequence: TGTGCCAGCAGTTATCAGTCAGGGAGGGAAGCTTTCTTT. Protein sequence: CASSYQSGREAFF.

This clone appeared a few times. The V and J genes are TRBV21-1 and TRBJ1-5. TRBV21-1 constitutes a pseudogene. The CDR3 consists of 17 residues. The DNA for the CDR3 is TGTGCCAGCACCCATGCCACACAGAGGGGTCCCCATCAGCCCCAGCATTTT. Translating gives CASTHATQRGPHQPQHF.

The chain is built from TRBV12-3 or TRBV12-4 and TRBJ1-5; D ambiguous. CDR3 length: 13 amino acids. V was shortened by 6 bases and J by 7 bases, with 13 bases between the two germline ends. The CDR3 spells CASSYAGKQPQHF. As DNA, the CDR3 is TGTGCCAGCAGCTACGCTGGGAAACAGCCCCAGCATTTT.

The chain combines TRBV29-1 with TRBJ2-7; the D gene is possibly TRBD1 (6 bases). Between the trimmed V and J ends, which lost 3 bases and 2 bases, there was a span of 17 bases. Per germline, CDR1 SQVTM and CDR2 ANQGSEA. The CDR3 runs 15 residues. The CDR3 loop reads CSVETRGRSPYEQYF. The DNA for the CDR3 is TGCAGCGTTGAGACGAGGGGGAGATCCCCCTACGAGCAGTACTTC.

This rearrangement joins TRBV9 to TRBJ1-1; perhaps TRBD1 as D (5 bases). The CDR3 covers 13 residues. CDR1 is SGDLS, CDR2 YYNGEE, per germline. V lost 4 bases and J 5 bases, leaving 12 bases between the germline ends. This CDR3 is CASSPPGKTEAFF. Written as DNA, the CDR3 is TGTGCCAGCAGCCCTCCAGGGAAAACTGAAGCTTTCTTT.

The chain combines TRBV11-3 with TRBJ1-1, with no clear D. The CDR3 covers 12 residues. Germline CDR1 and CDR2: SGHNT and YENEEA. The V and J ends lost 4 bases and 7 bases respectively, with 10 bases between them. CDR3: CASSWRTDEAFF. DNA of the CDR3: TGTGCCAGCAGCTGGAGAACTGATGAAGCTTTCTTT.

The chain links TRBV30 to TRBJ1-4, with D possibly matching TRBD1 (5 bases). Looked up from germline, CDR1 is GTSNPN and CDR2 is SVGIG (reference sequence). Deletions cut 7 bases from V and 0 bases from J, with 12 bases between. This CDR3 has 14 amino acids. The CDR3 is CASRAGTTNEKLFF. The CDR3, as DNA: TGTGCCTCCCGCGCAGGGACAACTAATGAAAAACTGTTTTTT.

This clone was detected once. CDR3 sequence (DNA): TGTGCCAGCAGCTTAAATAGCGGGAGGGCGGGGGAGACCCAGTACTTC. As protein: CASSLNSGRAGETQYF. The chain couples TRBV7-2 to TRBJ2-5, with 11 nucleotides matching TRBD2. Per germline, CDR1 SGHTA and CDR2 FQGNSA. With 2 bases clipped from V and 5 bases from J, the junction kept 7 bases outside the gene matches. The CDR3 has 16 amino acids.

This chain joins TRBV18 and TRBJ1-1; 7 bases are a match to TRBD1. Germline CDR1 is KGHSH and CDR2 is LQKENI. CDR3 size: 16 residues. The V segment lost 2 bases and the J segment 3 bases; nucleotides outside the gene matches: 9. CDR3 sequence (DNA): TGTGCCAGCTCACCAAGAAAGGGGGCCGGGTACACTGAAGCTTTCTTT. This translates into CASSPRKGAGYTEAFF.

The chain links TRBV6-5 to TRBJ2-1; TRBD2 aligns across 8 bases. Germline loops: CDR1 MNHEY, CDR2 SVGAGI. This CDR3 region has 16 residues. J lost 10 bases, V lost 0 bases, and 11 bases had no gene match. CDR3 DNA: TGTGCCAGCAGTTACTCGAGTGTCTTAGCGGGACCCGAGCAGTTCTTC. Protein product: CASSYSSVLAGPEQFF.

The sample holds a few counts of this clone. This chain connects TRBV7-6 to TRBJ1-5; TRBD1 agrees at 8 bases. Germline V CDR1 and CDR2: SGHVS, FNYEAQ. This CDR3 spans 16 amino acids. The V segment lost 8 bases and the J segment 9 bases; nucleotides outside the gene matches: 18. The CDR3 DNA sequence: TGTGCCAGCGAAAAAGGGTCCCGACAGGGGAAAGTGCCCCAGCATTTT. It yields the protein CASEKGSRQGKVPQHF.

J is TRBJ1-4 and V is TRBV6-5, with D possibly being TRBD1 (6 bases). This CDR3 comprises 13 residues. The V and J ends lost 6 bases and 3 bases respectively, with 8 bases between them. CDR1 is MNHEY and CDR2 is SVGAGI in the germline V gene. CDR3 protein: CASRGAPNEKLFF. CDR3 bases: TGTGCCAGCAGGGGGGCCCCTAATGAAAAACTGTTTTTT.

This chain links TRBV15 with TRBJ1-3, with D possibly TRBD1 on 6 matching bases. Germline loops: CDR1 LNHNV, CDR2 YYDKDF (reference sequence). CDR3 length: 15 residues. V lost 0 bases and J lost 4, with 10 bases in between. The CDR3 DNA sequence: TGTGCCACCAGCAGAGATGTGGGGACAGGAAACACCATATATTTT. Protein: CATSRDVGTGNTIYF.

The chain employs TRBV18 and TRBJ2-5; TRBD2 agrees at 7 bases. Per the germline V gene, CDR1 is KGHSH and CDR2 is LQKENI. The trim removed 1 base at V and 3 bases at J, leaving 8 bases unmatched. CDR3 length: 16 amino acids. CDR3 sequence: CASSPRAEAGEETQYF. The CDR3 DNA is TGTGCCAGCTCACCACGCGCAGAGGCGGGAGAAGAGACCCAGTACTTC.

The chain employs TRBV27 and TRBJ1-4, with TRBD1 as a possible D gene (6 bases). This CDR3 spans 17 amino acids. The ends were cut back, 5 bases at V and 0 bases at J, with 16 bases in the middle. Germline assignment: CDR1 MNHEY and CDR2 SMNVEV (reference sequence). CDR3 DNA: TGTGCCAGCAGTAAGACCACAGGGTTACCAACTAATGAAAAACTGTTTTTT. Translated, it gives CASSKTTGLPTNEKLFF.

The chain links TRBV11-3 to TRBJ1-1; possibly TRBD1 for D (6 bases). V lost 1 base and J 4 bases, leaving 10 bases between the germline ends. The germline gives CDR1 SGHNT, CDR2 YENEEA. This CDR3 is built from 14 residues. DNA of the CDR3: TGTGCCAGCAGCTTAGTACAGGGACTCACTGAAGCTTTCTTT. Translating gives CASSLVQGLTEAFF.